These T cell receptor beta chains were read from a single sample in a study of identical twins. In TCRdb, the 5' RACE reads were re-called with MiXCR into one record per CDR3 protein. The sample includes about 470,000 distinct CDR3 sequences, more than 20% of them seen just once. Separately, the same data were catalogued under a study of T cells expressing NK-cell markers.

Sequencing used CD4+ T cells sorted from blood. These receptor sequences come from a woman aged 18-29 years in good health. The CDR3 runs from the conserved cysteine through the conserved F or W. Fields, in order: D gene, J gene, V gene, clone size, CDR3 protein, CDR3 DNA. D genes are given only for firm matches. Some rows mark clone size as missing; the rest say once, few, many or name a class of expanded clone.

d_gene: -; j_gene: TRBJ1-1; v_gene: TRBV9; abundance: -; CDR3aa: CASSVGGENTEAFF; CDR3nt: TGTGCCAGCAGCGTCGGAGGGGAGAACACTGAAGCTTTCTTT
d_gene: TRBD1; j_gene: TRBJ2-1; v_gene: TRBV20-1; abundance: few; CDR3aa: CSARPDRVNEQFF; CDR3nt: TGCAGTGCTAGACCGGACAGGGTCAATGAGCAGTTCTTC
d_gene: -; j_gene: TRBJ2-7; v_gene: TRBV7-8; abundance: -; CDR3aa: CASSRVLYEQYF; CDR3nt: TGTGCCAGCAGCCGGGTTCTATACGAGCAGTACTTC
d_gene: -; j_gene: TRBJ2-1; v_gene: TRBV5-1; abundance: many; CDR3aa: CASSLVGGAYNEQFF; CDR3nt: TGTGCCAGCAGCTTAGTTGGCGGGGCTTACAATGAGCAGTTCTTC
d_gene: -; j_gene: TRBJ2-3; v_gene: TRBV5-1; abundance: -; CDR3aa: CASSFDKTASTDTQYF; CDR3nt: TGCGCCAGCAGCTTCGACAAGACAGCTAGCACAGATACGCAGTATTTT
d_gene: -; j_gene: TRBJ2-2; v_gene: TRBV5-5; abundance: -; CDR3aa: CASSLGILWSGELFF; CDR3nt: TGTGCCAGCAGCCTCGGGATACTGTGGAGCGGGGAGCTGTTTTTT
d_gene: -; j_gene: TRBJ1-6; v_gene: TRBV12-3/TRBV12-4; abundance: -; CDR3aa: CASSFGARNSPLHF; CDR3nt: TGTGCCAGCAGTTTCGGGGCGCGCAATTCACCCCTCCACTTT
d_gene: -; j_gene: TRBJ2-2; v_gene: TRBV15; abundance: few; CDR3aa: CATRLNTGELFF; CDR3nt: TGTGCCACGCGTTTGAACACCGGGGAGCTGTTTTTT
d_gene: -; j_gene: TRBJ2-3; v_gene: TRBV7-2; abundance: few; CDR3aa: CASSLAQRTQYF; CDR3nt: TGTGCCAGCAGCTTAGCCCAAAGAACGCAGTATTTT
d_gene: -; j_gene: TRBJ1-3; v_gene: TRBV12-3/TRBV12-4; abundance: many; CDR3aa: CASTFRDRSSGNTIYF; CDR3nt: TGTGCCAGCACCTTCCGGGACCGGAGCTCTGGAAACACCATATATTTT